These 12 T cell receptor beta chains were sequenced from one sample in a study of blood T cell repertoires in COVID-19. This table comes from immunoSEQ multiplex PCR, and its TCRdb copy is limited to in-frame clones, with some not included. The sample shows hundreds of thousands of clones, about 85% of them seen only once. Source material: PBMCs or T cells enriched from blood (not recorded which). These receptors all come from a woman aged 55 to 70 who had recovered from COVID-19.

This chain joins TRBV2 and TRBJ2-2; D is perhaps TRBD1 (6 bases). This CDR3 is built from 15 residues. Trimming removed 6 bases from V and 0 bases from J, with 11 bases in between. Per germline, CDR1 SNHLY and CDR2 FYNNEI. CDR3 region: CASRAQGPNTGELFF. The CDR3 DNA sequence: TGTGCCAGCAGGGCACAGGGTCCGAACACCGGGGAGCTGTTTTTT.

The chain couples TRBV19 to TRBJ2-3; tentative D call: TRBD1 (6 bases). The length of the CDR3 is 12 residues. Trimming stripped 6 bases from V and 4 bases from J, with 8 bases between. Per the germline V gene, CDR1 is LNHDA and CDR2 is SQIVND (reference sequence). The CDR3 sequence is CASRTGADTQYF. The CDR3 bases are TGTGCCAGTAGGACAGGAGCAGATACGCAGTATTTT.

This rearrangement joins TRBV4-1 to TRBJ1-4; D not resolved. V lost 2 bases and J lost 11, with 6 bases in between. Germline CDR1 and CDR2: MGHRA and YSYEKL. The CDR3 has 11 amino acids. DNA of the CDR3: TGCGCCAGCAGCCAATTCGGGAAACTGTTTTTT. Translated: CASSQFGKLFF.

The CDR3 here is CARIQGASWRPQYF. The CDR3, as DNA: TGCGCCAGAATACAGGGAGCGAGTTGGCGGCCCCAGTACTTC. The chain is built from TRBV5-1 and TRBJ2-5; a weak D match, TRBD1 (6 bases). Germline CDR1 reads SGHRS; CDR2 reads YFSETQ. V lost 8 bases and J 9 bases, leaving 23 bases between the germline ends. The CDR3 totals 14 residues. Combining the CDR3 with reference TRBV5-1 and TRBJ2-5 gives the whole variable domain KAGVTQTPRYLIKTRGQQVTLSCSPISGHRSVSWYQQTPGQGLQFLFEYFSETQRNKGNFPGRFSGRQFSNSRSEMNVSTLELGDSALYLCARIQGASWRPQYFGPGTRLLVL.

This sequence joins TRBV4-2 and TRBJ1-2, with D perhaps matching TRBD1 (5 bases). V lost 0 bases, J lost 5 bases, and 13 bases lay in between. This CDR3 region has 15 residues. From germline, CDR1 is LGHNA and CDR2 YNFKEQ. CDR3 coding DNA: TGTGCCAGCAGCCAAGAGCGGGGCGCCGGGTATGGCTACACCTTC. The encoded protein is CASSQERGAGYGYTF.

The rearrangement joins TRBV9 to TRBJ1-5; possible D gene TRBD1, 5 bases. CDR1 is SGDLS, CDR2 YYNGEE, per germline. The CDR3 spans 15 residues. Trimming removed 0 bases from V and 3 bases from J, with 10 bases in between. The CDR3 DNA reads TGTGCCAGCAGCGTAGGGACAAGTGACAATCAGCCCCAGCATTTT. Encoded protein: CASSVGTSDNQPQHF.

This chain connects TRBV10-3 to TRBJ2-2; D is possibly TRBD1 (6 bases). CDR1 is ENHRY, CDR2 SYGVKD, per germline. V was pared by 6 bases and J by 3 bases, with 8 bases between. CDR3 length equals 13 residues. The DNA for the CDR3 is TGTGCCATCAGGCAGGGGTACACCGGGGAGCTGTTTTTT. Amino acid sequence: CAIRQGYTGELFF.

This clone was counted only a few times. This chain uses TRBV6-5 with TRBJ1-6; TRBD1 might be the D (6 bases). Per the germline V gene, CDR1 is MNHEY and CDR2 is SVGAGI. The CDR3 contains 13 residues. V dropped 6 bases and J dropped 7 bases, with 10 bases sitting between them. CDR3 sequence (DNA): TGTGCCAGCAGCCGGGACAAAAATTCACCCCTCCACTTT. Amino acids: CASSRDKNSPLHF.

V is TRBV7-8 and J is TRBJ1-6; D is uncertain. The CDR3 loop spans 16 amino acids. Trimming pared 2 bases from V and 8 bases from J, leaving 16 bases between. The germline V gene has CDR1 SGHVS and CDR2 FQNEAQ. CDR3 protein: CASSLRSREFHSPLHF. The CDR3 DNA is TGTGCCAGCAGCTTACGATCCCGGGAATTCCATTCACCCCTCCACTTT.

Worth noting for this clone: The same CDR3 arises from other DNA sequences in this sample as well. The V gene is TRBV10-3, the J gene TRBJ1-1; 10 bases map to TRBD1. The CDR3 has 14 amino acids. V shed 6 bases, J shed 3 bases, and the junction held 4 bases outside the gene matches. Germline assignment: CDR1 ENHRY and CDR2 SYGVKD. CDR3 in DNA: TGTGCCATCAGCCCCGGGACAGGGGACACTGAAGCTTTCTTT. It yields the protein CAISPGTGDTEAFF.

The chain joins TRBV24-1 to TRBJ1-2, with D tentatively TRBD1 (6 bases). V gave up 7 bases and J gave up 3 bases, with 20 bases separating them. There are 16 residues in the CDR3. Looked up from germline, CDR1 is KGHDR and CDR2 is SFDVKD. CDR3 nucleotide sequence: TGTGCCACCAGGGACTCGGGGGAGGGGGATGACTATGGCTACACCTTC. Protein: CATRDSGEGDDYGYTF.

The chain carries TRBV5-6 and TRBJ1-1, with TRBD1 identical over 10 bases. The CDR3 has 15 residues. V dropped 4 bases and J dropped 4; count of bases not matched to a gene: 7. CDR1 is SGHDT and CDR2 is YYEEEE in the germline V gene. For the CDR3, the DNA is TGTGCCAGCAGCCCGTCGACAGGGGGCGGCACTGAAGCTTTCTTT. This codes for CASSPSTGGGTEAFF.